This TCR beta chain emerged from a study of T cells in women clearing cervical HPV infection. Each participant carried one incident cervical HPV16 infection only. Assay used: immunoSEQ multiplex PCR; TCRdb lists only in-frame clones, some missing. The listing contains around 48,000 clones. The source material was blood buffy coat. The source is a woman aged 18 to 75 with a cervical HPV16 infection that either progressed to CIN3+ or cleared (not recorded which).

The covered CDR3 bases are TGCGCCAGCAGCCAAGATTTTGGAGCGGGAGGAGCAGATACG. This sequence encodes CASSQDFGAGGADT. The whole CDR3 is CASSQDFGAGGADTQYF. The V gene is TRBV4-1, the J gene TRBJ2-3, with TRBD2 matching over 9 bases. The read is 3 residues too short to cover the CDR3 end, so that end is filled in from the germline J gene. Germline V gives CDR1 MGHRA, CDR2 YSYEKL. Trimming at V came to 0 bases and at J to 4 bases, leaving 8 bases not matched to a gene. The CDR3 is 17 residues long.